The 11 T cell receptor delta chains given below trace back to one sample, sequenced in a study of γδ T cells in repeated Plasmodium falciparum infection. Flow sorting of PBMC yielded separate Vgamma9/Vdelta2+ and Vdelta2-negative gammadelta T cell populations for bulk repertoire analysis. TCRdb re-processed the multiplex PCR reads using CATT. Counted here are around 82,000 delta-chain clones, more than 1.4% occurring once; the ten biggest clones make up more than 7%. Sequenced: gamma-delta T cells from blood. Receptor source: a pool of human donors (malaria-infected and uninfected, not separated).

This clone was counted only a few times. The TCRdb record carries a much larger clone's protein, which differs from this DNA's translation at residue 7; a read error is the likely cause, and the protein listed here is the DNA translation. The V gene is TRDV1, the J gene TRDJ1; the match to TRDD3 covers 12 bases. TCRdb offers no J gene call, so here the DNA was matched to germline to obtain one. This CDR3 is built from 24 residues. The germline V gene encodes CDR1 TSWWSYY and CDR2 QGS. The V gene end was trimmed by 4 bases and the J gene end by 4 bases; junction bases not matched to a gene: 31. CDR3 loop: CALGVPVPLIPLWYWGILDDKLIF. As DNA, the CDR3 is TGTGCTCTTGGGGTCCCAGTGCCCCTTATTCCTCTTTGGTACTGGGGGATACTGGACGATAAACTCATCTTT.

This clone was counted between two and nine times. TCRdb lists the protein of a much larger clone for this DNA, which differs at residue 18, so this is likely a read error; the protein given here is translated from the DNA itself. The CDR3 loop is CALGELCLPSLLGDPYTGKLIF. The CDR3 coding sequence is TGTGCTCTTGGGGAACTATGCCTACCCTCCCTATTGGGGGATCCGTACACCGGTAAACTCATCTTT. V and J are TRDV1 and TRDJ1; 8 bases agree with TRDD3. TCRdb is silent on the J gene; assignment here came from matching the DNA to germline. The length of the CDR3 is 22 residues. The germline gives CDR1 TSWWSYY, CDR2 QGS.

This clone occurred many times. The protein TCRdb lists belongs to a much larger clone and differs from this DNA's translation at residue 22, which points to a read error; the protein shown is made from the DNA. There is no J gene call, but TRDV2 is given as the V gene; TRDD3 reflects the table's D call only, with no check against the DNA. This CDR3 region has 23 residues. Germline values: CDR1 GEAIGNYY, CDR2 EKD. CDR3 sequence (DNA): TGTGCCTGTGACACCGCCCCGGCACGTGGAGTGGGGGATACGACCTACCTACCTGGTAAACTCACCTTT. It translates to CACDTAPARGVGDTTYLPGKLTF.

Turning to this clone: TCRdb's listed protein matches a much larger clone and diverges from this DNA's translation at residue 21, likely through a read error; the protein shown comes from the DNA. The rearrangement joins TRDV1 to TRDJ1; 13 bases match TRDD3. V shed 3 bases, J shed 4 bases, and the junction held 35 bases outside the gene matches. CDR1 is TSWWSYY, CDR2 QGS, per germline. This CDR3 spans 26 amino acids. CDR3 loop: CALGDPAQLLRQNWGIRSGYIDKLIF. The CDR3 DNA reads TGTGCTCTTGGGGACCCTGCTCAACTCCTACGACAGAACTGGGGGATACGGTCGGGGTACATCGATAAACTCATCTTT.

This clone has just a few counts. TCRdb's listed protein matches a much larger clone and diverges from this DNA's translation at residue 19, likely through a read error; the protein shown comes from the DNA. V gene TRDV1 combines with J gene TRDJ1; 7 bases line up with TRDD3. TCRdb gives no J gene; it was assigned here by matching the DNA to germline. The CDR3 is made up of 24 amino acids. Trimming took 4 bases from V and 4 from J; bases not matched to a gene: 36. Germline V gene sequence: CDR1 TSWWSYY, CDR2 QGS. CDR3: CALGVRGPPALNYWGLKGIDKLIF. CDR3 in DNA: TGTGCTCTTGGGGTCCGTGGCCCCCCGGCCCTGAACTACTGGGGCCTTAAGGGGATCGATAAACTCATCTTT.

This clone showed up many times. The genes are TRDV1 and TRDJ1, with TRDD3 as a possible D gene (7 bases). The J gene is absent in TCRdb and was assigned here via DNA matching to germline. Germline V gene sequence: CDR1 TSWWSYY, CDR2 QGS. The ends were cut back, 4 bases at V and 0 bases at J, with 30 bases in the middle. The CDR3 is 21 residues long. This CDR3 reads CALGGGFLTGDPRGYTDKLIF. The DNA of the CDR3 is TGTGCTCTTGGGGGAGGCTTCCTTACTGGGGATCCCAGGGGGTACACCGATAAACTCATCTTT.

In its sample, this clone was seen many times. TCRdb records a much larger clone's protein for this DNA, with a difference at residue 6 that likely arises from a read error; the protein given is the translation of the DNA. The chain is built from TRDV2 and TRDJ1; D unclear. The CDR3 runs 18 residues. Germline V CDR1 and CDR2: GEAIGNYY, EKD. The V gene lost 4 bases and the J gene lost 5 bases, with 28 bases spanning the gap. The CDR3 DNA is TGTGCCTGTGAAGGGACACGCGAAGGGAAAGCATCCCCAGATAAACTCATCTTT. This gives the protein CACEGTREGKASPDKLIF.

This clone was seen repeatedly, ten times or more. TCRdb shows a much larger clone's protein in place of this DNA's translation, and the two differ at residue 6, likely through a read error; the protein shown is translated from the DNA. This rearrangement joins TRAV38-2/DV8 to TRDJ2; perhaps TRDD2 as D (7 bases). Since TCRdb gives no J gene, matching the DNA to germline was used here to assign it. There are 18 residues in the CDR3. With 4 bases removed from V and 4 bases from J, the gap between germline ends came to 23 bases. Germline V gene sequence: CDR1 TSESDYY, CDR2 QEAYKQQN. The CDR3 DNA follows: TGTGCTTATAGGGGCATTCCTACCGTCTGGGGACAGACAGCACAACTCTTCTTT. Translation: CAYRGIPTVWGQTAQLFF.

In its sample, this clone was seen a few times. The protein that TCRdb holds for this DNA derives from a much larger clone and differs from the translated DNA at residue 14, which likely indicates a read error; the protein shown here is translated from the DNA. The rearrangement joins TRDV1 to TRDJ1, with 8 bases identical to TRDD3. Assignment of the J gene here rests on matching the DNA to germline, because TCRdb gives none. J was trimmed by 3 bases and V by 0 bases; bases with no gene match: 27. Per the germline V gene, CDR1 is TSWWSYY and CDR2 is QGS. This CDR3 comprises 23 residues. CDR3 in DNA: TGTGCTCTTGGGGAACTTGCCCCACCTCCTGTACTGGGGGGTACGATTTACCCCGATAAACTCATCTTT. Residues: CALGELAPPPVLGGTIYPDKLIF.

For this clone: TCRdb records a much larger clone's protein for this DNA, with a difference at residue 15 that likely arises from a read error; the protein given is the translation of the DNA. The chain uses TRDV1 and TRDJ1, with 10 bases fitting TRDD3. Germline V gene lookup returns CDR1 TSWWSYY and CDR2 QGS. J was trimmed by 6 bases and V by 4 bases; bases with no gene match: 20. This CDR3 is built from 19 residues. CDR3 coding DNA: TGTGCTCTTGGGGCCCGGCTGGTCGGGGGATACGCAGAGGCCAATAAACTCATCTTT. It codes for CALGARLVGGYAEANKLIF.

Ten or more counts support this clone. A far larger clone is one nucleotide away, so this likely arose from a read error. This same CDR3 is encoded by further DNA sequences in the sample. The chain links TRDV2 to TRDJ1; 11 nucleotides agree with TRDD3. The germline CDR1 and CDR2 sequences are GEAIGNYY and EKD. This CDR3 is 19 amino acids long. With V trimmed by 1 base and J by 0 bases, 12 bases remained unmatched. CDR3 protein: CACDTVGGGYVGYTDKLIF. In DNA, the CDR3 is TGTGCCTGTGACACTGTAGGTGGGGGATACGTGGGGTACACCGATAAACTCATCTTT.